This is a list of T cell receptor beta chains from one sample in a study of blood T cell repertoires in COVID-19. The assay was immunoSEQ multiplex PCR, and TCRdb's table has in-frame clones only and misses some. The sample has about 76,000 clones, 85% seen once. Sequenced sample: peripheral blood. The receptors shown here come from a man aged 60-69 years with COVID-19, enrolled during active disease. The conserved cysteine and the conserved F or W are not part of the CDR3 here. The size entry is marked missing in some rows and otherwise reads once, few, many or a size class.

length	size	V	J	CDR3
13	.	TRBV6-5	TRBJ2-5	ASSSGAGGRETQY
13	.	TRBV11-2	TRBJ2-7	ASSNRDRDSYEQY
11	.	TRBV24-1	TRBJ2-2	ATSRPSGGELF
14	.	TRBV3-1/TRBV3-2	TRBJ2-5	ASSQQRTGLSETQY
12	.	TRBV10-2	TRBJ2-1	ASSSGRAKNEQF
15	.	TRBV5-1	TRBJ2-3	ASSTGLDSRHTDTQY
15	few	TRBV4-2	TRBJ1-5	ASSQDPGGRESQPQH
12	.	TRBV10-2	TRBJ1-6	ASSAQGENSPLH
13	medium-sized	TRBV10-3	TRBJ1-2	AISESSGVDYGYT
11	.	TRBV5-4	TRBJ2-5	ASSAPSQETQY
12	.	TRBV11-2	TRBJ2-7	ASSYGDSHYEQY
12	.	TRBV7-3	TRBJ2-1	ASSLGTRSNEQF
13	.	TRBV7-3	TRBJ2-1	ASSMGQGVYNEQF
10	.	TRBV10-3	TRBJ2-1	AISESGLLQF
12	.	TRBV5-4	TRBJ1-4	ASSPSRSNEKLF
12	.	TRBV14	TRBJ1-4	ASSQVTGNEKLF
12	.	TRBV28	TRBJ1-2	ASSLGTEVYGYT
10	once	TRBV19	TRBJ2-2	ASSIRTGELF
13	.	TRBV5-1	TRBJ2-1	ASSLEAGGYNEQF
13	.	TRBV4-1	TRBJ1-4	ASSQGRQGSEKLF
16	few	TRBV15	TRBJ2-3	ATSRRPSSRGGPDTQY
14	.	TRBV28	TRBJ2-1	ASSSRAGGPYNEQF
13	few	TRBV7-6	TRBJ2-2	ASSHPLSGTGELF
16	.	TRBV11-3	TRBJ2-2	ASSLDIWGQGITGELF
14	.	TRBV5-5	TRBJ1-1	ASSLNPGGIGTEAF
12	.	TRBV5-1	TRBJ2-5	ASSLAGGPETQY
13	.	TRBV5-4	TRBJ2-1	ASSLVTSGGDEQF
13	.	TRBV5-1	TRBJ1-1	ASSLASSQGSGAF
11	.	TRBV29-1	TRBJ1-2	SVSRDRGGGYT
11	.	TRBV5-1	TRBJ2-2	ASSNQVTGELF
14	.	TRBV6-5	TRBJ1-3	ASSYQGQGSGNTIY
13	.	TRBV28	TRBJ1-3	ASSSGQFSGNTIY
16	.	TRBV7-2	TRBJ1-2	ASSLALEQGFSFGGYT
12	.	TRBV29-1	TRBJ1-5	SVEAGAGNQPQH
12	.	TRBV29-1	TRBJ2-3	SVAQGTVTDTQY
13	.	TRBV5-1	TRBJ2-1	ASSLQGASYNEQF
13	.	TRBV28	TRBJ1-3	ASSLGGSSGNTIY
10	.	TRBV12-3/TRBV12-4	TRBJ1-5	ASSSEEQPQH
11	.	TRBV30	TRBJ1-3	AWNKGTGNTIY
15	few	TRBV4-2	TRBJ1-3	ASSQVIIPGKVNTIY
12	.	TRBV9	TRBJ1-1	ASSVQGSGTEAF